This T cell receptor beta chain comes out of a study of identical twins (dated by TCRdb to the mid-2010s). Regarding the complete study: TCR alpha and beta repertoires from monozygotic twins, unrelated adults of various ages and cord blood were deep-sequenced to test whether fetal clonotypes persist. To rule out contamination, replicate twin experiments were performed at different times with different library preparation protocols. Study-level results and caveats: The excess sharing between twins in beta out-of-frame sequences was weaker because fewer shared sequences reduced the signal-to-noise ratio. Compared with coincidental sharing between unrelated individuals, out-of-frame TCR alpha sequences shared between twins showed an excess of sequences with low generation probability. Abundant cord blood beta clonotypes carried fewer insertions; young adult naive repertoires showed a weaker similar trend, while memory repertoires showed none. In monozygotic twins, recombination models systematically underestimated out-of-frame TCR alpha sharing, but the models matched the sharing seen between unrelated individuals. Zero-insertion analyses could be partly confounded by invariant T cells such as MAIT and iNKT, though diverse VJ usage argued against such confounding for most clonotypes. Conclusions relied on cross-sectional statistical analysis, since the same donors could not be followed over many years.

The library was generated by 5' RACE. Sequencing relied on an Illumina HiSeq 2000. Template switching introduced a universal primer binding site; the final cDNA contained a unique molecular identifier, enabling accurate counting of TCR cDNA molecules. Specific primers in the conserved constant-segment region were used to synthesize first-strand cDNA for TCR alpha and beta chains. Each cDNA library was double barcoded, with a SMART-Mk sample barcode plus Illumina barcodes, to control for contamination. TruSeq adapter sequences, together with Illumina sample barcodes, were added in two successive PCR steps. The Illumina HiSeq platform was used with custom primers to sequence TCR alpha and beta cDNA libraries. As for the original processing: Raw reads were processed with MiGEC to extract unique molecular identifiers, and MiXCR was used to determine CDR3 positions. Recombination models were inferred per individual with the repgenHMM and IGoR tools using an EM algorithm. The tcR package in R was used for shared clonotype analysis, with sharing normalized by the product of cloneset sizes. Out-of-frame nonproductive sequences were analyzed to study raw recombination free of thymic and clonal selection effects. TCRdb reworked the public reads: Q25 trimming with fastp, MiXCR clone assembly, productive beta chains retained. Each CDR3 protein gets just one entry, which takes the most common genes and DNA from the rows behind it. It is TCRdb's table, rather than the study itself, that gives the V and J calls and clone size. This sample lists 250,000 to 350,000 distinct CDR3 sequences; nearly 9.5% were detected once. Around 7.1% of the sample comes from the top ten.

In regard to this clonotype: It lacks a known antigen. Base-call qualities are not available, and no considerably larger clone is one nucleotide away.

The germline V gene encodes CDR1 KGHSH and CDR2 LQKENI. The cysteine opens and the phenylalanine closes a CDR3 of 15 amino acids. Only CDR3 DNA remains: 45 bases, in frame from the first base. V is clipped by 0 bases and J by 5 bases, and the sequence between their germline boundaries is 13 bases long. Every donor was a healthy Caucasian. Three pairs of female monozygotic twins, all aged roughly 18 to 29 years, made up the twin cohort. Positive isolation kits from Invitrogen were used to isolate CD4+ and CD8+ T cell populations. These sequences were also reported in another study, on yellow fever vaccine responses in identical twins. The second publication reports: The authors reported that the T cell response to vaccination in identical twins appeared partly convergent and partly personalized. In the study, vaccine-responding T cell clones were precisely tracked in identical twins.

The specimen sequenced was CD8+ T cells sorted from blood. The sequence derives from a young woman in good health. The sequence is built from TRBV18 and TRBJ2-5, with the D gene call left open. In nucleotides, the sequence is TGTGCCAGCTCACCACCGTCTCAAGGGTGGGAGACCCAGTACTTC. Its product reads: CASSPPSQGWETQYF.